The 25 T cell receptor beta chains presented below share a single source sample, sequenced in a study of early T cells in non-severe SARS-CoV-2 infection. A single record per CDR3 protein comes from TCRdb applying MiXCR to the 5' RACE reads. The data show about 34,000 distinct CDR3 sequences, with approximately 6% seen just once and 7.6% held by the top ten. The material sequenced was whole blood. These receptors were obtained from an adult who was a healthcare worker with PCR-confirmed SARS-CoV-2 infection or an uninfected control (not recorded which).

This clonotype has a count of ten or more. V gene TRBV6-6 combines with J gene TRBJ2-1; D is unresolved. Trimming cost V 5 bases and J 2 bases, with 1 base left between them. This CDR3 has 11 amino acids. Germline V gene lookup returns CDR1 MNHNY and CDR2 SVGAGI (reference sequence). CDR3 region: CASSPYNEQFF. For the CDR3, the DNA is TGTGCCAGCAGTCCCTACAATGAGCAGTTCTTC.

This clonotype has ten or more counts. The chain employs TRBV20-1 and TRBJ1-4, with TRBD1 identical over 9 bases. CDR3 size: 15 residues. Unmatched junction bases numbered 6, after V lost 0 bases and J lost 7 bases. Germline values: CDR1 DFQATT, CDR2 SNEGSKA (reference sequence). The CDR3 bases are TGCAGTGCTAGAGATATACAGGGGGCTAGTGAAAAACTGTTTTTT. Amino acids: CSARDIQGASEKLFF.

This clonotype showed up just once. The CDR3 is CASSFLPQGGGGTDTQYF. The CDR3 bases are TGCGCCAGCAGCTTTTTGCCCCAAGGAGGGGGTGGCACAGATACGCAGTATTTT. The chain links TRBV5-1 to TRBJ2-3; D is tentatively TRBD1 or TRBD2 (6 bases each). The germline V and J ends were trimmed by 2 bases and 1 base, with 20 bases remaining between them. The CDR3 extends over 18 amino acids. CDR1 and CDR2 (germline): SGHRS, YFSETQ.

This clonotype has a handful of counts. The rearrangement links TRBV28 to TRBJ1-2; 8 nucleotides line up with TRBD1. V was pared by 6 bases and J by 5 bases, with 8 bases of the junction left unmatched. Per germline, CDR1 MDHEN and CDR2 SYDVKM. This CDR3 is built from 14 residues. The CDR3 DNA is TGTGCCAGCAGCCTAGGGCAGGGGGCGTATGGCTACACCTTC. Translating it yields CASSLGQGAYGYTF.

This clonotype was seen at least ten times. CDR3 nucleotides: TGCAGTGCTGGCTCCCGGAACTATGGCTACACCTTC. Translation: CSAGSRNYGYTF. This chain links TRBV20-1 with TRBJ1-2; D gene unclear. The CDR3 runs 12 residues. Germline V gene lookup returns CDR1 DFQATT and CDR2 SNEGSKA (reference sequence). V lost 5 bases to trimming and J lost 2 bases, with 9 bases between them.

This clonotype was detected ten times or more. The chain has TRBV7-9 and TRBJ1-1, with D maybe TRBD1 (5 bases). Germline V gene lookup returns CDR1 SEHNR and CDR2 FQNEAQ (reference sequence). CDR3 length equals 14 residues. V lost 5 bases, J lost 1 base, and 11 bases lay in between. The CDR3 reads CASSLDQGNTEAFF. Written as DNA, the CDR3 is TGTGCCAGCAGCCTTGATCAGGGGAACACTGAAGCTTTCTTT.

This clonotype was seen many times. The chain recombines TRBV4-3 with TRBJ2-3; D gene uncertain. Germline loops: CDR1 LGHNA, CDR2 YSLEER. This CDR3 is built from 14 residues. Trimming left V 0 bases short and J 1 base short, with 5 bases between. CDR3 coding DNA: TGCGCCAGCAGCCAAGACGCGGGCACAGATACGCAGTATTTT. Protein sequence: CASSQDAGTDTQYF.

Many counts were recorded for this clonotype. The chain recombines TRBV20-1 with TRBJ1-2; no definite D call. The length of the CDR3 is 11 residues. Germline CDR1 is DFQATT and CDR2 is SNEGSKA (reference sequence). The ends were cut back, 5 bases at V and 2 bases at J, with 6 bases in the middle. CDR3 residues: CSAWVNYGYTF. The CDR3 DNA sequence: TGCAGTGCTTGGGTAAACTATGGCTACACCTTC.

This sequence joins TRBV10-1 and TRBJ1-6; D is uncertain. The V end was cut by 4 bases, the J end by 10 bases, with 5 bases between. Germline CDR1 and CDR2: WNHNN and SYGVQD (reference sequence). This CDR3 has 11 residues. CDR3 protein: CASSASSPLHF. In DNA form, the CDR3 reads TGCGCCAGCAGTGCTTCATCACCCCTCCACTTT.

For this clonotype: A much larger clone sits a single nucleotide away, making a read error possible. The rearrangement links TRBV7-9 to TRBJ2-1; perhaps TRBD2 as D (5 bases). This CDR3 region has 12 residues. V dropped 3 bases and J dropped 8 bases, with 8 bases sitting between them. Germline V lookup: CDR1 SEHNR, CDR2 FQNEAQ (reference sequence). CDR3 bases: TGTGCCAGCAGCTTGGAGGAATATGAGCAGTTCTTC. The encoded protein is CASSLEEYEQFF.

This clonotype was counted at least ten times. The chain has TRBV7-2 and TRBJ1-2; D remains unclear. Between the trimmed V and J ends, which lost 1 base and 3 bases, there was a span of 3 bases. CDR3 size: 12 residues. The germline gives CDR1 SGHTA, CDR2 FQGNSA. CDR3 in amino acids: CASSLDDYGYTF. CDR3 DNA: TGTGCCAGCAGCTTAGATGACTATGGCTACACCTTC.

This clonotype was counted many times. This chain joins TRBV28 and TRBJ2-3, with 11 bases lining up with TRBD2. V lost 6 bases and J lost 3; bases outside the gene matches: 11. Germline CDR1 reads MDHEN; CDR2 reads SYDVKM. The CDR3 has 17 residues. CDR3 DNA sequence: TGTGCCAGCAGCCCTGTGACTAGCGGGGACGAGACAGATACGCAGTATTTT. Amino acid sequence: CASSPVTSGDETDTQYF.

This clonotype came up many times. The V and J genes are TRBV5-5 and TRBJ1-5; D not resolved. Germline CDR1 SGHKS, CDR2 YYEKEE (reference sequence). The CDR3 is made up of 13 amino acids. Between the trimmed V and J ends, which lost 3 bases and 4 bases, there was a span of 8 bases. The CDR3 reads CASSSWSNQPQHF. The CDR3 DNA reads TGTGCCAGCAGCTCCTGGTCGAATCAGCCCCAGCATTTT.

The rearrangement joins TRBV20-1 to TRBJ2-1, with TRBD1 matching over 8 bases. The CDR3 sequence is 14 residues long. The trim removed 7 bases at V and 4 bases at J, leaving 9 bases unmatched. Germline-derived CDR1 and CDR2 are DFQATT and SNEGSKA (reference sequence). The CDR3 reads CSGSQDRVYNEQFF. CDR3 sequence (DNA): TGCAGTGGCTCCCAGGACAGGGTATACAATGAGCAGTTCTTC.

V gene TRBV9 combines with J gene TRBJ2-3; 7 nucleotides match TRBD2. The CDR3 consists of 15 residues. The germline V gene encodes CDR1 SGDLS and CDR2 YYNGEE. J lost 4 bases, V lost 1 base, and 6 bases had no gene match. CDR3 nucleotide sequence: TGTGCCAGCAGCGTAAGGGAGGGTACGCCAGATACGCAGTATTTT. This gives the protein CASSVREGTPDTQYF.

This clonotype was picked up a small number of times. This sequence joins TRBV7-2 and TRBJ2-3; 8 bases fit TRBD2. This CDR3 is 13 amino acids long. The trim removed 5 bases at V and 4 bases at J, leaving 2 bases unmatched. Germline CDR1 reads SGHTA; CDR2 reads FQGNSA. CDR3 sequence (DNA): TGTGCCAGCAGCAAGGGACTAGCAGATACGCAGTATTTT. This encodes CASSKGLADTQYF.

This clonotype has at least ten counts. V and J are TRBV20-1 and TRBJ1-6; D is perhaps TRBD1 (5 bases). Deletions cut 0 bases from V and 5 bases from J, with 8 bases between. CDR3 length equals 14 residues. Germline lookup yields CDR1 DFQATT and CDR2 SNEGSKA (reference sequence). For the CDR3, the DNA is TGCAGTGCTAGAGATTCGGGGGATAATTCACCCCTCCACTTT. Protein product: CSARDSGDNSPLHF.

This clonotype was seen more than once but under ten times. The chain carries TRBV28 and TRBJ2-2, with D perhaps matching TRBD1 (6 bases). Germline lookup yields CDR1 MDHEN and CDR2 SYDVKM. The V end lost 10 bases, the J end lost 2 bases, and 11 bases lay between the germline ends. The CDR3 covers 13 residues. CDR3 in DNA: TGTGCCATATCGACAGGAAACACCGGGGAGCTGTTTTTT. This gives the protein CAISTGNTGELFF.

This clonotype was seen ten or more times. The V and J genes are TRBV2 and TRBJ1-1; tentatively, D is TRBD1 (5 bases). The CDR3 loop spans 14 amino acids. Looked up from germline, CDR1 is SNHLY and CDR2 is FYNNEI. Trimming cost V 8 bases and J 4 bases, with 17 bases left between them. The CDR3 nucleotides are TGTGCCAGCCGCTTCGAGGGGTTCCGCACTGAAGCTTTCTTT. This codes for CASRFEGFRTEAFF.

The chain has TRBV14 and TRBJ2-3, with D hard to call. The CDR3 loop spans 12 amino acids. Germline lookup yields CDR1 SGHDN and CDR2 FVKESK. Trimming removed 6 bases from V and 2 bases from J, with 6 bases in between. CDR3 protein: CASSQNTDTQYF. For the CDR3, the DNA is TGTGCCAGCAGTCAAAACACAGATACGCAGTATTTT.

This chain connects TRBV19 to TRBJ2-5, with 8 bases lining up with TRBD1. The germline gives CDR1 LNHDA, CDR2 SQIVND (reference sequence). V was clipped by 5 bases and J by 3 bases; unmatched bases: 2. The length of the CDR3 is 13 residues. The CDR3 protein is CASSSDREETQYF. The CDR3 DNA is TGTGCCAGTAGTTCGGACAGGGAAGAGACCCAGTACTTC.

V gene TRBV20-1 combines with J gene TRBJ2-5, with 9 bases aligning to TRBD2. Per the germline V gene, CDR1 is DFQATT and CDR2 is SNEGSKA (reference sequence). The CDR3 runs to 11 residues. CDR3 sequence: CSGEAGGTQYF. Written as DNA, the CDR3 is TGCAGCGGGGAAGCGGGGGGGACCCAGTACTTC.

This clonotype was detected many times. V gene TRBV12-3 or TRBV12-4 combines with J gene TRBJ1-1; D ambiguous. The CDR3 extends over 15 amino acids. Trimming left V 5 bases short and J 3 bases short, with 16 bases between. CDR3 loop: CASSLSQPSDTEAFF. The CDR3 DNA reads as TGTGCCAGCAGTCTATCACAGCCCTCTGACACTGAAGCTTTCTTT.

The rearrangement joins TRBV18 to TRBJ1-2; D not certain. There are 13 residues in the CDR3. With 1 base removed from V and 4 bases from J, the gap between germline ends came to 7 bases. Looked up from germline, CDR1 is KGHSH and CDR2 is LQKENI. CDR3 in DNA: TGTGCCAGCTCACCACTGGACCGCTATGGCTACACCTTC. It specifies CASSPLDRYGYTF.

This clonotype occurred a few times. The V and J genes are TRBV27 and TRBJ1-2; tentative D call: TRBD1 (6 bases). Trimming left V 8 bases short and J 6 bases short, with 22 bases between. Per the germline V gene, CDR1 is MNHEY and CDR2 is SMNVEV (reference sequence). CDR3 size: 15 residues. CDR3 coding DNA: TGTGCCAGCTCCTCGCTCTCAACAGGGTATGATGGCTACACCTTC. This translates into CASSSLSTGYDGYTF.